The sequence of this TCR beta chain was determined in a study of cytomegalovirus exposure and HLA in healthy donors. Broader study findings: In vitro assays verified that a few CMV-associated chains recognized CMV antigens specifically. Earlier analysis found most TCR beta V segments productive about 90% or about 30% of the time. Using the classifier, cytomegalovirus status was reportedly diagnosed with high specificity and sensitivity.

Vbeta (60) and Jbeta (13) primers were used in the PCR. Sequencing was performed with immunoSEQ multiplex PCR; in TCRdb, only in-frame clones are kept and a portion is missing. The top ten clones hold about a tenth of a sample with 95,000 to 150,000 clones, around 80% of them seen once. Points on this clone: The antigen is undetermined.

The germline V gene has CDR1 LGHNA and CDR2 YSLEER. The ends were cut back, 6 bases at V and 4 bases at J, with 9 bases in the middle. The CDR3 contains 12 residues. Samples came from healthy bone marrow donors. This chain joins TRBV4-3 and TRBJ1-2; D remains unclear. Sequenced input: PBMCs. The receptor was derived from a man aged 30 to 45 in good health and CMV-seropositive. The CDR3 DNA reads as TGCGCCAGCAGACGGGGATCCTATGGCTACACCTTC. This sequence encodes CASRRGSYGYTF.